Below, 5 T cell receptor beta chains from the same sample are listed, as sequenced in a study of blood T cell repertoires in COVID-19. Only in-frame clones appear in the TCRdb table, and some are missing; sequencing was by immunoSEQ multiplex PCR. The repertoire has 78,000 or so clones, approximately 86% of them found once; the top ten carry around 5.3%. Sequenced sample: peripheral blood. These receptors were taken from a man in his forties or fifties with active or convalescent COVID-19.

V and J are TRBV19 and TRBJ2-3; 7 nucleotides match TRBD1. V lost 3 bases and J lost 0; bases outside the gene matches: 12. The CDR3 consists of 18 residues. The germline CDR1 and CDR2 sequences are LNHDA and SQIVND (reference sequence). CDR3 sequence (DNA): TGTGCCAGTAGTATGGGGCAGGGGGTAGAAGCTAGCACAGATACGCAGTATTTT. Translating it yields CASSMGQGVEASTDTQYF. Complete variable domain (other parts from reference TRBV19 and TRBJ2-3): DGGITQSPKYLFRKEGQNVTLSCEQNLNHDAMYWYRQDPGQGLRLIYYSQIVNDFQKGDIAEGYSVSREKKESFPLTVTSAQKNPTAFYLCASSMGQGVEASTDTQYFGPGTRLTVL.

The chain has TRBV7-2 and TRBJ1-5; perhaps TRBD1 as D (5 bases). CDR1 and CDR2 from the germline V gene are SGHTA and FQGNSA. V was cut by 0 bases and J by 5 bases, with 5 bases left in between. The CDR3 has 13 residues. CDR3 sequence (DNA): TGTGCCAGCAGCTTAGCAGGGGATCAGCCCCAGCATTTT. Translating it yields CASSLAGDQPQHF.

This chain connects TRBV3-1 (or the pseudogene TRBV3-2) to TRBJ2-5, with D perhaps TRBD1 (6 bases). The CDR3 is 17 residues long. Germline V CDR1 and CDR2: LGHDT, YNNKEL (reference sequence). V gave up 1 base and J gave up 0 bases, with 15 bases separating them. This chain's CDR3 is CASSQVRKGVYQETQYF. The CDR3 DNA reads as TGTGCCAGCAGCCAAGTGCGGAAGGGGGTTTACCAAGAGACCCAGTACTTC.

This clone was counted a single time. DNA for the CDR3: TGCGCCAGCAGCCAATTCGGGATAAACACCGGGGAGCTGTTTTTT. Translation gives CASSQFGINTGELFF. The V and J genes are TRBV4-1 and TRBJ2-2; D might be TRBD2 (5 bases). Trimming left V 2 bases short and J 2 bases short, with 9 bases between. The CDR3 is 15 residues long. Germline loops: CDR1 MGHRA, CDR2 YSYEKL.

V and J are TRBV11-3 and TRBJ2-3; 7 bases map to TRBD1. Germline loops: CDR1 SGHNT, CDR2 YENEEA. The V and J ends lost 1 base and 2 bases, in that order; junction bases with no gene match: 3. The CDR3 covers 15 residues. The CDR3 sequence: CASSLGTGNTDTQYF. CDR3 bases: TGTGCCAGCAGCTTAGGGACAGGAAACACAGATACGCAGTATTTT.